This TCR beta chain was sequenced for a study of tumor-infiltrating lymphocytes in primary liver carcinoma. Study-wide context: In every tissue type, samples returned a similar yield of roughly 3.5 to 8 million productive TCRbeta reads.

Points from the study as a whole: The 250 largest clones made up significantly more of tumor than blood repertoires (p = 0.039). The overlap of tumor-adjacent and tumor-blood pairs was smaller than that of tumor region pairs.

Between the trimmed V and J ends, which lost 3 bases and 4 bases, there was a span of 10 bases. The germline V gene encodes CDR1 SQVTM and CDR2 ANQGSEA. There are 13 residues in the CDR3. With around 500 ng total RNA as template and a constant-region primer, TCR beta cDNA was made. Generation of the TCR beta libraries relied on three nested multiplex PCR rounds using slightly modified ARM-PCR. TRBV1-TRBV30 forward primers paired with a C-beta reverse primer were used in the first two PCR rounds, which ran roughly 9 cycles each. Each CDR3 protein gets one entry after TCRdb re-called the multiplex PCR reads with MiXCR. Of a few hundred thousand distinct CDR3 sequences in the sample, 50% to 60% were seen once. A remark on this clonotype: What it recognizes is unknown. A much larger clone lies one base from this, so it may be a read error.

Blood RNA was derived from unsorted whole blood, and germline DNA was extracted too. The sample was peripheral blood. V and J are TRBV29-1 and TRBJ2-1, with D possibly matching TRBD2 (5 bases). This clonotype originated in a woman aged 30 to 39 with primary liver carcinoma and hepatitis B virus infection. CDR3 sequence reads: CSVELDWYNEQFF. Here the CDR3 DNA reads TGCAGCGTTGAGCTGGACTGGTACAATGAGCAGTTCTTC.